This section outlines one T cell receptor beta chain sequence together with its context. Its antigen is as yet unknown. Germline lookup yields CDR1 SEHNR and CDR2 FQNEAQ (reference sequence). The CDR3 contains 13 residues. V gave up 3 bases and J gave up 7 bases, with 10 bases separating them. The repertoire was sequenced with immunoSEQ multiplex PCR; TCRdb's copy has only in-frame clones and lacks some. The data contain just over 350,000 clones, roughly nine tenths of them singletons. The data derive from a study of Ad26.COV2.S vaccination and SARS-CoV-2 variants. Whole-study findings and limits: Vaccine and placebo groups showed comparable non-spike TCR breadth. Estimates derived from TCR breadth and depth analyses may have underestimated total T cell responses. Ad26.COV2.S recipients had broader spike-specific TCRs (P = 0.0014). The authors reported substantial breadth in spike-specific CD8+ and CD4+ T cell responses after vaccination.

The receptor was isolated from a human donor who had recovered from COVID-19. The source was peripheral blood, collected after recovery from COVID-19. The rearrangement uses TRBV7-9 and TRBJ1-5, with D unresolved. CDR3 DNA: TGTGCCAGCAGCTTTATGGATCTCCAGCCCCAGCATTTT. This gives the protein CASSFMDLQPQHF.